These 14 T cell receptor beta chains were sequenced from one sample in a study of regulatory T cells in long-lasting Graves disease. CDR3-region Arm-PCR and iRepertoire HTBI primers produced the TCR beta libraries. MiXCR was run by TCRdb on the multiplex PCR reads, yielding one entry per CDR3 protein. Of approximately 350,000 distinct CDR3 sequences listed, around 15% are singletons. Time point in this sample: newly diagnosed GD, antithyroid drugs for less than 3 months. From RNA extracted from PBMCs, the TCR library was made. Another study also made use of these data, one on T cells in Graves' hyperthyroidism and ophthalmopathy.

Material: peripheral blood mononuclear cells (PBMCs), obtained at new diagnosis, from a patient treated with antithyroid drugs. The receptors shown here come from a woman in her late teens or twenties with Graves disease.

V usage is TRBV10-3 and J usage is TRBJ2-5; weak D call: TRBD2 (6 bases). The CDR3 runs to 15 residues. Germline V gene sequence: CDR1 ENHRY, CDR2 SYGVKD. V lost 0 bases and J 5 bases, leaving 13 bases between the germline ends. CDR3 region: CAISESVRGGETQYF. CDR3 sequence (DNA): TGTGCCATCAGTGAGTCGGTTAGGGGAGGTGAGACCCAGTACTTC.

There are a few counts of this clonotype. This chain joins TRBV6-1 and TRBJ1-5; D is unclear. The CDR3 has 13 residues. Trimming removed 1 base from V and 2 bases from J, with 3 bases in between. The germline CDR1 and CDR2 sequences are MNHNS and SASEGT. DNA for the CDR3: TGTGCCAGCAGTGAAGATGGCAATCAGCCCCAGCATTTT. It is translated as CASSEDGNQPQHF.

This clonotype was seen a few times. The CDR3 sequence: CSAKGNRLAGVGTGELFF. DNA for the CDR3: TGCAGTGCTAAGGGGAATAGACTAGCGGGAGTTGGGACCGGGGAGCTGTTTTTT. The gene calls are TRBV20-1 and TRBJ2-2; 12 nucleotides align to TRBD2. Germline values: CDR1 DFQATT, CDR2 SNEGSKA (reference sequence). The CDR3 runs to 18 residues. V was clipped by 4 bases and J by 5 bases; unmatched bases: 14.

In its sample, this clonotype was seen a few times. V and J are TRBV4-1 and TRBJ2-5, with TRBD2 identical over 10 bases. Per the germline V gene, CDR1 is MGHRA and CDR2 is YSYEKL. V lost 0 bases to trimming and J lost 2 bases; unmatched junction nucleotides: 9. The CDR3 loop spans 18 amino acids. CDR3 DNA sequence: TGCGCCAGCAGCCAAGATTGGGGAACGGGACTAGCGCAAGAGACCCAGTACTTC. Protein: CASSQDWGTGLAQETQYF.

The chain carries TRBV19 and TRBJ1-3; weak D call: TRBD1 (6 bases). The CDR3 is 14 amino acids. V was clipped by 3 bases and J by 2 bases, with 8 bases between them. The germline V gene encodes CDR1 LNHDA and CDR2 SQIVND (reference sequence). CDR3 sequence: CASSMGHPGNTIYF. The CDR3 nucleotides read TGTGCCAGTAGTATGGGACATCCTGGAAACACCATATATTTT.

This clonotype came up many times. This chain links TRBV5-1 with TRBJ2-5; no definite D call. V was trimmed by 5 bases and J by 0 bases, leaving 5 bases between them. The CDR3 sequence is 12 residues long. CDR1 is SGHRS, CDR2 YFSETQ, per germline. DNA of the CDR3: TGCGCCAGCAGTATGTACCAAGAGACCCAGTACTTC. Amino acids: CASSMYQETQYF.

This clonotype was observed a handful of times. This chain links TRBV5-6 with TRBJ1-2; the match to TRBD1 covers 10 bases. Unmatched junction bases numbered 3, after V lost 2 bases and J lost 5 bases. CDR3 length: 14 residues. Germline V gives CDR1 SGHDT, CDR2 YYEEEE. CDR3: CASSFGTGAYGYTF. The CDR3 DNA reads TGTGCCAGCAGCTTCGGGACAGGGGCTTATGGCTACACCTTC.

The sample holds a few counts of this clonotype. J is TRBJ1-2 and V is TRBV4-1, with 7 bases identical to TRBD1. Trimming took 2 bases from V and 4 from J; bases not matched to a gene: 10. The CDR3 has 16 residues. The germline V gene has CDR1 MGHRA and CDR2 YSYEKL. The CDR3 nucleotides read TGCGCCAGCAGCCAAACACCCGGGACAGACTTCTATGGCTACACCTTC. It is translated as CASSQTPGTDFYGYTF.

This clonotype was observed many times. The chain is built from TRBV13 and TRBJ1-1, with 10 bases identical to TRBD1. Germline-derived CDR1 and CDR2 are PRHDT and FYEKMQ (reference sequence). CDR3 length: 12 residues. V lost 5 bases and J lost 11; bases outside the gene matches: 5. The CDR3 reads CASSPRQGAAFF. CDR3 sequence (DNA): TGTGCCAGCAGCCCCAGACAGGGGGCGGCTTTCTTT.

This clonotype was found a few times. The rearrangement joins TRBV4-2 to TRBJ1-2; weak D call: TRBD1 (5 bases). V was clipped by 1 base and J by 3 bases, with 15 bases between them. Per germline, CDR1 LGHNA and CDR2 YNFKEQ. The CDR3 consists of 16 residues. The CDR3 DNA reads TGTGCCAGCAGCCAAGGGTCCGAGGGGAAGGACTATGGCTACACCTTC. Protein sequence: CASSQGSEGKDYGYTF.

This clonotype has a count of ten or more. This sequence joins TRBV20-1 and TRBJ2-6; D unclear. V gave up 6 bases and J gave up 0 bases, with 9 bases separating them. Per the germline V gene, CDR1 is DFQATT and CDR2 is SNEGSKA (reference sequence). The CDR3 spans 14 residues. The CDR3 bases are TGCAGTGCCAAGAGTTACTCTGGGGCCAACGTCCTGACTTTC. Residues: CSAKSYSGANVLTF.

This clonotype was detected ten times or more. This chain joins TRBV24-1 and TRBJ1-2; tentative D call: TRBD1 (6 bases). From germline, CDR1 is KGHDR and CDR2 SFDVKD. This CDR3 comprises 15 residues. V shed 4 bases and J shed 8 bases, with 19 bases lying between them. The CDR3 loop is CATSDQLRGDGGYTF. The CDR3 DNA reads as TGTGCCACCAGTGACCAACTCAGGGGAGACGGCGGCTACACCTTC.

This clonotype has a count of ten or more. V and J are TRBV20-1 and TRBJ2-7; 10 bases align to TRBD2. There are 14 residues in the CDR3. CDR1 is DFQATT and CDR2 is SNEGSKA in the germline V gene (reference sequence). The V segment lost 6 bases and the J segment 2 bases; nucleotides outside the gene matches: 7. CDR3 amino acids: CSARLAGKTYEQYF. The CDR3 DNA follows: TGCAGTGCGAGACTAGCGGGTAAAACCTACGAGCAGTACTTC.

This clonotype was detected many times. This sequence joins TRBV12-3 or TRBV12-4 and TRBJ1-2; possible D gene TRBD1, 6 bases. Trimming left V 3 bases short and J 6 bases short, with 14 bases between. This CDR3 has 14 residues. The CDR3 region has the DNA TGTGCCAGCAGTTTTTGGGGCAGGGGAAATGGCTACACCTTC. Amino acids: CASSFWGRGNGYTF.